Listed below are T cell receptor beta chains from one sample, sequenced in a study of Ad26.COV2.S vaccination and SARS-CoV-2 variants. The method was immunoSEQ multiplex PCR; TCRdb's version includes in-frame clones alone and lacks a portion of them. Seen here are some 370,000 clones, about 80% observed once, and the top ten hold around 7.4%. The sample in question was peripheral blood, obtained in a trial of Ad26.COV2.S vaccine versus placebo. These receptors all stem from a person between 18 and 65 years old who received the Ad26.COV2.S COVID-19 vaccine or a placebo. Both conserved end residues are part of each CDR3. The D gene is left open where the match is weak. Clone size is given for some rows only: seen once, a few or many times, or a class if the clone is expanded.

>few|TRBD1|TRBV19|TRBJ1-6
CASNIGTGVYSPLHF
TGTGCCAGTAATATCGGAACAGGGGTATATTCACCCCTCCACTTT
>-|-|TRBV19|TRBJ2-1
CASSNQQRNEQFF
TGTGCCAGTAGTAACCAGCAGAGGAATGAGCAGTTCTTC
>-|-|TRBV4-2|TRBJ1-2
CASSQRVSNYGYTF
TGTGCCAGCAGCCAAAGGGTATCTAACTATGGCTACACCTTC
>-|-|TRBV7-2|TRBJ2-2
CASSFDTSGTGELFF
TGTGCCAGCAGCTTCGACACTTCAGGCACCGGGGAGCTGTTTTTT
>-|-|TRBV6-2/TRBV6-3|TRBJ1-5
CASSYSQHDQPQHF
TGTGCCAGCAGTTACTCTCAACACGATCAGCCCCAGCATTTT
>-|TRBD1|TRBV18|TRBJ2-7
CASSPGQIYEQYF
TGTGCCAGCTCGCCGGGACAGATCTACGAGCAGTACTTC
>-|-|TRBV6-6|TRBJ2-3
CASSSIRGSTDTQYF
TGTGCCAGCAGTTCGATTCGAGGTTCCACAGATACGCAGTATTTT
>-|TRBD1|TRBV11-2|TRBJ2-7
CASSLGQPSYEQYF
TGTGCCAGCAGCCTGGGACAGCCTTCCTACGAGCAGTACTTC
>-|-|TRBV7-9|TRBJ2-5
CASSSLHRGPPETQYF
TGTGCCAGCAGCTCCCTACACCGGGGGCCACCAGAGACCCAGTACTTC
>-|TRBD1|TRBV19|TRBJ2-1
CASSPWTGNNEQFF
TGTGCCAGTAGTCCCTGGACAGGGAACAATGAGCAGTTCTTC
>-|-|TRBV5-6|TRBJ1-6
CASKSRGSNSPLHF
TGTGCCAGCAAGTCCAGGGGAAGCAATTCACCCCTCCACTTT
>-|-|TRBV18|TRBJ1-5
CASSPTDSRPQHF
TGTGCCAGCTCACCAACGGACAGCCGGCCCCAGCATTTT
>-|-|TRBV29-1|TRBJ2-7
CSVESDLSSEQYF
TGCAGCGTTGAATCGGACCTTTCCTCCGAGCAGTACTTC
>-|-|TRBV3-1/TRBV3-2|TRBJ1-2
CASSRGAGYTF
TGTGCCAGCAGCCGGGGGGCTGGCTACACCTTC
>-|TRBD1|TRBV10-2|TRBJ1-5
CASSESAGGNQPQHF
TGCGCCAGCAGTGAGTCGGCAGGGGGAAATCAGCCCCAGCATTTT
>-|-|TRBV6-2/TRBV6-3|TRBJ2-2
CASSYEGEDTGELFF
TGTGCCAGCAGTTACGAGGGGGAGGACACCGGGGAGCTGTTTTTT
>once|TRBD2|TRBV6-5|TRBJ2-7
CASRRLAGVGEQYF
TGTGCCAGCAGGAGACTAGCGGGGGTAGGAGAGCAGTACTTC
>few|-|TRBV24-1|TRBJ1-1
CATSDPSSGFTEAFF
TGTGCCACCAGTGACCCCTCTTCAGGGTTCACTGAAGCTTTCTTT
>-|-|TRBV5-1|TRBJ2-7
CASSRDTSSYEQYF
TGCGCCAGCAGCCGGGACACGAGCTCCTACGAGCAGTACTTC
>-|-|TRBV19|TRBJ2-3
CASSNGGRHTSTDTQYF
TGTGCCAGTAGTAATGGCGGGCGGCATACTAGCACAGATACGCAGTATTTT
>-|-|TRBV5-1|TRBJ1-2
CASSLGAGSGYTF
TGCGCCAGCAGCTTGGGTGCCGGTTCCGGCTACACCTTC
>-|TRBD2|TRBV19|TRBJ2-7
CASSIPWGGSSYEQYF
TGTGCCAGTAGTATACCGTGGGGGGGAAGCTCCTACGAGCAGTACTTC
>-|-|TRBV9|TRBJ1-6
CASSSEDSEYSPLHF
TGTGCCAGCAGCTCAGAAGACAGTGAGTATTCACCCCTCCACTTT
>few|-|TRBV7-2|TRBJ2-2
CASSAGTTYTGELFF
TGTGCCAGCAGCGCCGGGACAACTTACACCGGGGAGCTGTTTTTT
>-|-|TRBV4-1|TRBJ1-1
CASSQTGRVEAFF
TGCGCCAGCAGCCAAACCGGACGGGTCGAAGCTTTCTTT
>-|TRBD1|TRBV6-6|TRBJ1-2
CASSSSGQGISGYTF
TGTGCCAGCAGTTCGAGCGGACAGGGGATAAGCGGCTACACCTTC
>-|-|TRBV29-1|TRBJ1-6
CSVAQGYNSPLHF
TGCAGCGTGGCACAGGGCTATAATTCACCCCTCCACTTT
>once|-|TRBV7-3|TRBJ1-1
CASPSLVGTEAFF
TGTGCCAGCCCCTCCCTGGTAGGGACTGAAGCTTTCTTT
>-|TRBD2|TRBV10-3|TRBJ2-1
CATTGSGGFYNEQFF
TGTGCCACCACAGGCAGCGGGGGTTTCTACAATGAGCAGTTCTTC
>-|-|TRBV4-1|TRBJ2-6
CASSHRVLGANVLTF
TGCGCCAGCAGCCACAGGGTTTTAGGGGCCAACGTCCTGACTTTC
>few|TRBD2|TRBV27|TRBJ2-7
CASSGEAGVLYEQYF
TGTGCCAGCAGTGGCGAGGCGGGAGTGCTCTACGAGCAGTACTTC
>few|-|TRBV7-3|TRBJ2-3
CASSLKGRVTDTQYF
TGTGCCAGCAGCTTAAAGGGGCGGGTCACAGATACGCAGTATTTT
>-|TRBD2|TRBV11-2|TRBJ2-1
CASSLDWSLAVYNEQFF
TGTGCCAGCAGCTTAGATTGGTCACTAGCGGTGTACAATGAGCAGTTCTTC